These 4 T cell receptor beta chains were all obtained from the same sample, sequenced in a study of cytomegalovirus exposure and HLA in healthy donors. TCRdb keeps only in-frame clones here, not all; method: immunoSEQ multiplex PCR. The table has 200,000 or so clones, around 83% seen once. What was sequenced was PBMCs. The receptors derive from a woman in her twenties or thirties in good health and CMV-seropositive.

This chain joins TRBV7-2 and TRBJ2-7; weak D call: TRBD2 (5 bases). The CDR3 sequence is 16 residues long. V dropped 1 base and J dropped 0 bases, with 13 bases sitting between them. Germline values: CDR1 SGHTA, CDR2 FQGNSA. DNA for the CDR3: TGTGCCAGCAGCTTAGTAGGGTTAGCGAGCTCCTACGAGCAGTACTTC. This gives the protein CASSLVGLASSYEQYF. Looking up the rest from reference TRBV7-2 and TRBJ2-7 gives the full variable domain: GAGVSQSPSNKVTEKGKDVELRCDPISGHTALYWYRQSLGQGLEFLIYFQGNSAPDKSGLPSDRFSAERTGGSVSTLTIQRTQQEDSAVYLCASSLVGLASSYEQYFGPGTRLTVT.

V usage is TRBV10-1 and J usage is TRBJ2-7; D is perhaps TRBD1 (6 bases). V was cut by 9 bases and J by 3 bases, with 21 bases left in between. CDR1 and CDR2 (germline): WNHNN, SYGVQD (reference sequence). The CDR3 is 15 residues long. The CDR3 sequence is CARGQPSSEYYEQYF. In DNA, the CDR3 is TGCGCCAGAGGACAGCCCAGCAGCGAATACTACGAGCAGTACTTC.

This sequence joins TRBV6-5 and TRBJ1-1; D may be TRBD1 (6 bases). The CDR3 covers 14 residues. The germline V gene encodes CDR1 MNHEY and CDR2 SVGAGI. The germline V and J ends were trimmed by 5 bases and 7 bases, with 17 bases remaining between them. The CDR3 region has the DNA TGTGCCAGCAGTGACCCGAGGACAGCCGTTGAAGCTTTCTTT. Its translation: CASSDPRTAVEAFF.

The rearrangement links TRBV5-1 to TRBJ1-1, with D possibly being TRBD1 (6 bases). V was cut by 3 bases and J by 4 bases, with 13 bases left in between. Germline CDR1 is SGHRS and CDR2 is YFSETQ. The CDR3 has 14 amino acids. The CDR3 DNA follows: TGCGCCAGCAGCTATGGGGGCGTGGGCACTGAAGCTTTCTTT. This codes for CASSYGGVGTEAFF.